The 25 T cell receptor beta chains below were found in one sample sequenced in a study of OX40 agonist ivuxolimab in advanced cancers. Clones were sequenced by immunoSEQ multiplex PCR, and TCRdb holds only the in-frame ones, with some missing. In the table there are 45,000 or so clones, approximately 88% of which are singletons. The sequenced sample was CD4+ or CD8+ T cells sorted from blood, obtained in a trial of the OX40 agonist ivuxolimab. Receptors originate from an adult with an advanced solid tumor such as melanoma, head and neck, liver or kidney cancer.

The chain uses TRBV28 and TRBJ1-2; no reliable D call. V lost 5 bases to trimming and J lost 3 bases, with 10 bases between them. This CDR3 has 13 residues. Germline V gene lookup returns CDR1 MDHEN and CDR2 SYDVKM. CDR3 coding DNA: TGTGCCAGCAGTCTTACAGTGGACTATGGCTACACCTTC. This sequence encodes CASSLTVDYGYTF.

V and J are TRBV5-4 and TRBJ2-4, with D possibly being TRBD2 (5 bases). Trimming cost V 4 bases and J 3 bases, with 17 bases left between them. Per germline, CDR1 SGHNT and CDR2 YYREEE (reference sequence). This CDR3 region has 16 residues. CDR3 sequence reads: CASSQDLAEGKNIQYF. In nucleotides, the CDR3 is TGTGCCAGCAGCCAAGATTTAGCTGAGGGCAAAAACATTCAGTACTTC. The full variable domain, completed using reference TRBV5-4 and TRBJ2-4, is ETGVTQSPTHLIKTRGQQVTLRCSSQSGHNTVSWYQQALGQGPQFIFQYYREEENGRGNFPPRFSGLQFPNYSSELNVNALELDDSALYLCASSQDLAEGKNIQYFGAGTRLSVL.

The genes are TRBV15 and TRBJ1-1; D call uncertain. Germline CDR1 and CDR2: LNHNV and YYDKDF (reference sequence). Trimming cost V 5 bases and J 0 bases, with 16 bases left between them. The CDR3 has 16 residues. The CDR3 coding sequence is TGTGCCACCAGCTCCCGACCTGGAAAAATGAACACTGAAGCTTTCTTT. Translating gives CATSSRPGKMNTEAFF.

In this sample, this clone turned up a few times. The CDR3 nucleotides are TGTGCCAGCAGCCCGGGACTAGCGGGAGGCAACGAGCAGTACTTC. This translates into CASSPGLAGGNEQYF. V is TRBV6-5 and J is TRBJ2-7; 15 nucleotides align to TRBD2. Germline V lookup: CDR1 MNHEY, CDR2 SVGAGI. The CDR3 has 15 residues. Germline trimming cut 6 bases from V and 5 bases from J; bases unmatched to any gene: 5.

V gene TRBV10-1 combines with J gene TRBJ1-4; D remains unclear. The CDR3 spans 13 residues. V lost 7 bases, J lost 6 bases, and 12 bases lay in between. Germline values: CDR1 WNHNN, CDR2 SYGVQD (reference sequence). The CDR3 here is CASIWVLDEKLFF. The CDR3, as DNA: TGCGCCAGCATTTGGGTGTTAGATGAAAAACTGTTTTTT.

CDR3 nucleotides: TGTGCCGACAGTACCACACTACCGAACACTGAAGCTTTCTTT. Translated, it gives CADSTTLPNTEAFF. The chain employs TRBV2 and TRBJ1-1, with a weak D call TRBD1 (5 bases). The germline V gene encodes CDR1 SNHLY and CDR2 FYNNEI. The CDR3 runs 14 residues. Trimming removed 11 bases from V and 1 base from J, with 17 bases in between.

The chain is built from TRBV30 and TRBJ2-7; D is possibly TRBD1 (6 bases). The CDR3 extends over 13 amino acids. V gave up 1 base and J gave up 3 bases, with 10 bases separating them. Germline V gene sequence: CDR1 GTSNPN, CDR2 SVGIG (reference sequence). CDR3 DNA sequence: TGTGCCTGGAGTGAAGGGGGACACTACGAGCAGTACTTC. The encoded protein is CAWSEGGHYEQYF.

This chain joins TRBV5-6 and TRBJ2-7; 9 nucleotides match TRBD1. The CDR3 has 16 amino acids. CDR1 and CDR2 from the germline V gene are SGHDT and YYEEEE. J was trimmed by 2 bases and V by 4 bases; bases with no gene match: 10. CDR3 sequence reads: CASSRRTGARPYEQYF. In DNA form, the CDR3 reads TGTGCCAGCAGCCGCCGGACAGGGGCCCGCCCCTACGAGCAGTACTTC. Looking up the rest from reference TRBV5-6 and TRBJ2-7 gives the full variable domain: DAGVTQSPTHLIKTRGQQVTLRCSPKSGHDTVSWYQQALGQGPQFIFQYYEEEERQRGNFPDRFSGHQFPNYSSELNVNALLLGDSALYLCASSRRTGARPYEQYFGPGTRLTVT.

The chain recombines TRBV6-1 with TRBJ2-1; D uncertain. In germline, CDR1 is MNHNS, CDR2 SASEGT. Trimming cost V 3 bases and J 0 bases, with 12 bases left between them. The CDR3 runs to 16 residues. The CDR3 DNA sequence: TGTGCCAGCAGTGATCGACGTTTGAGCTCCTACAATGAGCAGTTCTTC. It codes for CASSDRRLSSYNEQFF.

The gene calls are TRBV4-1 and TRBJ2-1; D is perhaps TRBD1 (6 bases). Germline-derived CDR1 and CDR2 are MGHRA and YSYEKL. This CDR3 is 13 amino acids long. Trimming took 4 bases from V and 8 from J, leaving 12 bases between them. CDR3 sequence (DNA): TGCGCCAGCAGCCCGAACTGGGGGCATGAGCAGTTCTTC. Its translation is CASSPNWGHEQFF.

The chain recombines TRBV2 with TRBJ1-1; maybe TRBD1 (5 bases). Trimming shortened V by 4 bases and J by 0 bases, and 12 bases separated the two germline ends. Germline loops: CDR1 SNHLY, CDR2 FYNNEI. CDR3 size: 15 residues. In nucleotides, the CDR3 is TGTGCCAGCAGTGCCGTTAACAGGTTGAACACTGAAGCTTTCTTT. Translating gives CASSAVNRLNTEAFF.

This chain links TRBV11-2 with TRBJ1-1; 7 positions match TRBD1. Germline CDR1 is SGHAT and CDR2 is FQNNGV. The CDR3 spans 15 residues. J lost 1 base, V lost 2 bases, and 4 bases had no gene match. CDR3: CASSLYGTANTEAFF. DNA of the CDR3: TGTGCCAGCAGCTTATACGGGACAGCGAACACTGAAGCTTTCTTT.

This clone is a singleton in its sample. The chain joins TRBV20-1 to TRBJ2-5; D ambiguous. Looked up from germline, CDR1 is DFQATT and CDR2 is SNEGSKA (reference sequence). There are 11 residues in the CDR3. V was cut by 1 base and J by 5 bases, with 5 bases left in between. CDR3 in amino acids: CSARGEETQYF. The CDR3 DNA is TGCAGTGCTAGAGGCGAGGAGACCCAGTACTTC.

This sequence joins TRBV7-9 and TRBJ1-2; 7 nucleotides match TRBD1. The CDR3 is 15 amino acids. The trim removed 4 bases at V and 5 bases at J, leaving 10 bases unmatched. CDR1 SEHNR and CDR2 FQNEAQ come from the germline V gene (reference sequence). DNA for the CDR3: TGTGCCAGCAGCTCAAGAGAAAAGACAGGGTATGGCTACACCTTC. As protein: CASSSREKTGYGYTF.

The chain carries TRBV18 and TRBJ1-1; D ambiguous. Per the germline V gene, CDR1 is KGHSH and CDR2 is LQKENI. CDR3 size: 12 residues. V shed 3 bases and J shed 0 bases, with 2 bases lying between them. The CDR3 DNA reads as TGTGCCAGCTCACCTCTGAACACTGAAGCTTTCTTT. This translates into CASSPLNTEAFF. The variable domain in full, completed from reference TRBV18 and TRBJ1-1, reads NAGVMQNPRHLVRRRGQEARLRCSPMKGHSHVYWYRQLPEEGLKFMVYLQKENIIDESGMPKERFSAEFPKEGPSILRIQQVVRGDSAAYFCASSPLNTEAFFGQGTRLTVV.

J is TRBJ2-1 and V is TRBV29-1; D remains ambiguous. V lost 7 bases to trimming and J lost 4 bases, with 17 bases between them. CDR3 size: 14 residues. Germline V CDR1 and CDR2: SQVTM, ANQGSEA. CDR3 loop: CSAHGRGPYNEQFF. The CDR3 coding sequence is TGCAGCGCCCACGGGCGTGGACCTTACAATGAGCAGTTCTTC.

The rearrangement uses TRBV2 and TRBJ2-1, with 8 bases aligning to TRBD2. The junction had 5 bases not matched to a gene; V was cut back by 7 bases and J by 3 bases. Germline CDR1 reads SNHLY; CDR2 reads FYNNEI. CDR3 length: 14 residues. In nucleotides, the CDR3 is TGTGCCAGCAACGGGGGGGCGAGCTACAATGAGCAGTTCTTC. Translated, it gives CASNGGASYNEQFF.

V is TRBV4-1 and J is TRBJ2-1; a weak D match, TRBD2 (6 bases). Trimming took 0 bases from V and 8 from J, leaving 17 bases between them. The CDR3 has 16 amino acids. Germline CDR1 is MGHRA and CDR2 is YSYEKL. This chain's CDR3 is CASSQEGVQGGDEQFF. DNA for the CDR3: TGCGCCAGCAGCCAAGAGGGCGTTCAGGGAGGCGATGAGCAGTTCTTC.

In this sample, this clone turned up once. V and J are TRBV7-2 and TRBJ2-3, with 11 bases aligning to TRBD2. The CDR3 length is 15 residues. Germline V lookup: CDR1 SGHTA, CDR2 FQGNSA. The junction had 6 bases not matched to a gene; V was cut back by 5 bases and J by 5 bases. This CDR3 is CASSRTSGRLDTQYF. CDR3 sequence (DNA): TGTGCCAGCAGCAGAACTAGCGGGAGATTAGATACGCAGTATTTT.

This rearrangement joins TRBV2 to TRBJ2-7; D possibly uses TRBD1 or TRBD2 (5 bases each). Germline CDR1 SNHLY, CDR2 FYNNEI. Trimming cost V 7 bases and J 6 bases, with 7 bases left between them. The CDR3 is made up of 10 amino acids. As DNA, the CDR3 is TGTGCCAGCACTGGGGGCGAGCAGTACTTC. Its translation is CASTGGEQYF.

This rearrangement joins TRBV5-5 to TRBJ2-3; 9 bases fit TRBD2. Germline V lookup: CDR1 SGHKS, CDR2 YYEKEE (reference sequence). This CDR3 contains 16 residues. The trim removed 0 bases at V and 0 bases at J, leaving 2 bases unmatched. Here the CDR3 reads CASSLVSGGSTDTQYF. The CDR3 DNA follows: TGTGCCAGCAGCTTGGTTAGCGGGGGTAGCACAGATACGCAGTATTTT.

This clone was seen only a few times. This sample also contains other DNA sequences that code for the same CDR3. V and J are TRBV9 and TRBJ1-1; D is unresolved. The germline V and J ends were trimmed by 4 bases and 6 bases, with 7 bases remaining between them. CDR1 and CDR2 (germline): SGDLS, YYNGEE. The CDR3 is 11 amino acids. CDR3 coding DNA: TGTGCCAGCAGCCCGGTTCCTGAAGCTTTCTTT. Protein: CASSPVPEAFF.

The chain combines TRBV7-3 with TRBJ2-3; tentative D call: TRBD2 (5 bases). The V gene's germline CDR1 is SGHTA and CDR2 FQGTGA. The CDR3 contains 15 residues. Trimming removed 3 bases from V and 4 bases from J, with 14 bases in between. The CDR3 DNA follows: TGTGCCAGCAGCTTGAGCGGCGCTAAATCAGATACGCAGTATTTT. Amino acid sequence: CASSLSGAKSDTQYF.

Written as DNA, the CDR3 is TGTGCCAGCAGCCCCGGGACTAGGTCAGATACGCAGTATTTT. Protein sequence: CASSPGTRSDTQYF. J is TRBJ2-3 and V is TRBV5-6, with 8 bases fitting TRBD2. Per germline, CDR1 SGHDT and CDR2 YYEEEE. V lost 4 bases, J lost 4 bases, and 5 bases stayed unmatched. The CDR3 extends over 14 amino acids.

This clone was seen a few times. Other DNA variants within this sample encode the same CDR3. V is TRBV27 and J is TRBJ1-1; D possibly corresponds to TRBD1 (5 bases). This CDR3 spans 14 amino acids. The V end was cut by 0 bases, the J end by 4 bases, with 9 bases between. From germline, CDR1 is MNHEY and CDR2 SMNVEV (reference sequence). CDR3 bases: TGTGCCAGCAGTTTATCGAACCAGGGCACTGAAGCTTTCTTT. Translation: CASSLSNQGTEAFF.